These T cell receptor beta chains were read from a single sample in a study of T cell repertoires in cytomegalovirus infection. Their specific antigens are unknown. MiXCR, applied by TCRdb to the reads, yields one record per CDR3 protein. This table holds roughly 310,000 distinct CDR3 sequences, approximately 32% found once. The sample here was cultured PBMCs, taken from culture after CMV antigen stimulation. All receptors derive from a human donor in good health (CMV status not recorded). Some clones in this sample may be carry-over from other donors' samples. Both conserved end residues are part of each CDR3. Each record gives: CDR3 DNA, CDR3 protein, clone size, V gene, D gene, J gene. The D gene is left open where the match is weak. Rows give clone size only sometimes, using once, few, many, or a class for an expanded clone.

DNA: TGTGCCAGCAGCCCTGGACAGGGCCACGAGCAGTACTTC
CDR3: CASSPGQGHEQYF
size: many
V: TRBV7-8
D: TRBD1
J: TRBJ2-7

DNA: TGTGCCAGCAGTTACTCCCGGGGGACCGGAAACACCATATATTTT
CDR3: CASSYSRGTGNTIYF
size: -
V: TRBV6-5
D: -
J: TRBJ1-3

DNA: TGTGCCAGTAGTCGAACCCAAGGCGGCTACTCTTTT
CDR3: CASSRTQGGYSF
size: many
V: TRBV19
D: -
J: TRBJ2-3

DNA: TGTGCCAGCAGCTTAGACGGGACAGGGCGGTCTGGGAGCACCTTC
CDR3: CASSLDGTGRSGSTF
size: many
V: TRBV7-8
D: TRBD1
J: TRBJ1-2

DNA: TGTGCCAGCAGCCAAGGAAGTGGTGGGGATAATCAGCCCCAGCATTTT
CDR3: CASSQGSGGDNQPQHF
size: few
V: TRBV4-2
D: -
J: TRBJ1-5

DNA: TGTGCCAGCAGCTTAGGGGACAGGGACCAAGAGACCCAGTACTTC
CDR3: CASSLGDRDQETQYF
size: few
V: TRBV7-9
D: TRBD1
J: TRBJ2-5

DNA: TGTGCCAGCAGTTACGGGGTGCTGGGGAACACTGAAGCTTTCTTT
CDR3: CASSYGVLGNTEAFF
size: -
V: TRBV6-5
D: -
J: TRBJ1-1

DNA: TGTGCCAGCAGCCTACTCACCGGGGAGCTGTTTTTT
CDR3: CASSLLTGELFF
size: few
V: TRBV7-7
D: -
J: TRBJ2-2

DNA: TGTGCCAGCACCCCCTGGACAGGGAATTTCCACGAGCAGTACTTC
CDR3: CASTPWTGNFHEQYF
size: -
V: TRBV6-2/TRBV6-3
D: TRBD1
J: TRBJ2-7

DNA: TGTGCCAGCAGCCCCAACCCGAAATGGAGCCTCCGGGCAGGGTATAGCAATCAGCCCCAGCATTTT
CDR3: CASSPNPKWSLRAGYSNQPQHF
size: -
V: TRBV7-3
D: -
J: TRBJ1-5

DNA: TGTGCCATCAGTAAGACAGGGGGGGACACCACTTCTAACTATGGCTACACCTTC
CDR3: CAISKTGGDTTSNYGYTF
size: -
V: TRBV10-3
D: TRBD1
J: TRBJ1-2

DNA: TGTGCCAGCAGCTACCGGGACAAGGACGGTCAGCCCCAGCATTTT
CDR3: CASSYRDKDGQPQHF
size: -
V: TRBV7-2
D: -
J: TRBJ1-5

DNA: TGTGCCAGTAGCATAGGGACAGGGGGCTCCTACGAGCAGTACTTC
CDR3: CASSIGTGGSYEQYF
size: -
V: TRBV19
D: TRBD1
J: TRBJ2-7

DNA: TGTGCCAGCAAAGAAAGAGGGACTAGCGAGTACAATGAGCAGTTCTTC
CDR3: CASKERGTSEYNEQFF
size: -
V: TRBV28
D: TRBD2
J: TRBJ2-1

DNA: TGTGCCAGCAGCCCAAGGGCCGGGACTAGCGGGTTCAATGAGCAGTTCTTC
CDR3: CASSPRAGTSGFNEQFF
size: few
V: TRBV7-2
D: TRBD2
J: TRBJ2-1

DNA: TGTGCCAGCAGTCAAGGGGTTGGAGCTTTCTTT
CDR3: CASSQGVGAFF
size: many
V: TRBV11-1
D: -
J: TRBJ1-1

DNA: TGTGCCAGCAGCCCCGGGGAGGGGGCTCGGAGGGAAAAACTGTTTTTT
CDR3: CASSPGEGARREKLFF
size: few
V: TRBV27
D: TRBD1
J: TRBJ1-4

DNA: TGTGCCACCAGTGATCCGGAGGATGAATACACAGATACGCAGTATTTT
CDR3: CATSDPEDEYTDTQYF
size: -
V: TRBV24-1
D: -
J: TRBJ2-3

DNA: TGTGCCAACGCCCTGGGGGAGGGAATGAACACTGAAGCTTTCTTT
CDR3: CANALGEGMNTEAFF
size: -
V: TRBV6-5
D: -
J: TRBJ1-1

DNA: TGTGCCAGCAGTTCGCTACTAGCGGGAAACTCCTACAATGAGCAGTTCTTC
CDR3: CASSSLLAGNSYNEQFF
size: -
V: TRBV12-3/TRBV12-4
D: TRBD2
J: TRBJ2-1

DNA: TGTGCCAGCAGCTTAAGCGGCTCCTACAATGAGCAGTTCTTC
CDR3: CASSLSGSYNEQFF
size: many
V: TRBV7-9
D: -
J: TRBJ2-1

DNA: TGTGCCAGCGTTCGGGGGGTTGGGGAAAAACTGTTTTTT
CDR3: CASVRGVGEKLFF
size: many
V: TRBV7-9
D: -
J: TRBJ1-4

DNA: TGTGCCATCAGTGAGTCGACAGGGTTTAATGAGCAGTTCTTC
CDR3: CAISESTGFNEQFF
size: -
V: TRBV10-3
D: TRBD1
J: TRBJ2-1

DNA: TGTGCCAGCAGCACCGACAGGGGGGGTGAAAAACTGTTTTTT
CDR3: CASSTDRGGEKLFF
size: few
V: TRBV7-9
D: TRBD1
J: TRBJ1-4

DNA: TGTGCCAGCAGCTCCCGCCTGCAGCCCCAGCATTTT
CDR3: CASSSRLQPQHF
size: many
V: TRBV7-2
D: -
J: TRBJ1-5

DNA: TGTGCCAGCCGGGACAACAATAATTCACCCCTCCACTTT
CDR3: CASRDNNNSPLHF
size: -
V: TRBV6-1
D: -
J: TRBJ1-6